This TCR beta chain was observed in a study of control samples from healthy donors and cancer patients. Measured with immunoSEQ multiplex PCR; TCRdb has only the in-frame clones, and not every one. The table shows hundreds of thousands of clones, with 82% occurring only once. This CDR3 region has 15 residues. V lost 2 bases, J lost 1 base, and 11 bases lay in between. Germline CDR1 is MGHDK and CDR2 is SYGVNS. Sequencing was carried out using PBMCs. The chain recombines TRBV25-1 with TRBJ1-1, with a possible D match to TRBD1 (6 bases). The origin of this receptor is a woman in her fifties or sixties with lung cancer. The CDR3, as DNA: TGTGCCAGCAGTGAAGGGGGCGAACCGAACACTGAAGCTTTCTTT. Translation gives CASSEGGEPNTEAFF.